The 23 T cell receptor beta chains below were found in one sample sequenced in a study of blood T cell repertoires in COVID-19. The method was immunoSEQ multiplex PCR; TCRdb's version includes in-frame clones alone and lacks a portion of them. This table holds some 350,000 clones, around nine tenths found once. Sequenced sample: peripheral blood. The receptors shown here come from a woman aged 18-29 years who had recovered from COVID-19.

The chain recombines TRBV18 with TRBJ1-1; 7 bases map to TRBD1. V shed 4 bases, J shed 5 bases, and the junction held 13 bases outside the gene matches. This CDR3 comprises 16 residues. Germline CDR1 is KGHSH and CDR2 is LQKENI. CDR3 sequence reads: CASSLKTQGPRTEAFF. As DNA, the CDR3 is TGTGCCAGCTCACTGAAAACACAGGGGCCGAGGACTGAAGCTTTCTTT.

The V call is TRBV18, the J call TRBJ2-1, with 7 bases fitting TRBD2. CDR3 size: 16 residues. The V gene's germline CDR1 is KGHSH and CDR2 LQKENI. Trimming cost V 3 bases and J 5 bases; bases outside gene matches: 10. The CDR3 DNA reads as TGTGCCAGCTCACCCGGGGGGTTTAGAGCCCACAATGAGCAGTTCTTC. The encoded protein is CASSPGGFRAHNEQFF.

The chain has TRBV27 and TRBJ2-5, with 12 bases aligning to TRBD2. The CDR3 loop spans 17 amino acids. Germline V CDR1 and CDR2: MNHEY, SMNVEV (reference sequence). V shed 6 bases, J shed 2 bases, and the junction held 10 bases outside the gene matches. The CDR3 sequence: CASSLSPGLAGQETQYF. The DNA of the CDR3 is TGTGCCAGCAGCCTCTCTCCGGGACTAGCGGGTCAAGAGACCCAGTACTTC.

This clone was recorded only once. The chain links TRBV30 to TRBJ2-3, with TRBD2 matching over 8 bases. Trimming at V came to 0 bases and at J to 1 base, leaving 12 bases not matched to a gene. CDR1 and CDR2 from the germline V gene are GTSNPN and SVGIG (reference sequence). The CDR3 runs to 18 residues. The CDR3 DNA is TGTGCCTGGAGTGTATGGGCGGGAGGCTTGTCTGGCACAGATACGCAGTATTTT. Its translation is CAWSVWAGGLSGTDTQYF. The full variable domain, completed using reference TRBV30 and TRBJ2-3, is SQTIHQWPATLVQPVGSPLSLECTVEGTSNPNLYWYRQAAGRGLQLLFYSVGIGQISSEVPQNLSASRPQDRQFILSSKKLLLSDSGFYLCAWSVWAGGLSGTDTQYFGPGTRLTVL.

The rearrangement joins TRBV12-3 or TRBV12-4 to TRBJ1-1; D is uncertain. This CDR3 contains 11 residues. V lost 8 bases to trimming and J lost 3 bases, with 7 bases between them. In nucleotides, the CDR3 is TGTGCCAGCCTCGGTTACACTGAAGCTTTCTTT. Protein product: CASLGYTEAFF.

The chain employs TRBV3-1 (or the pseudogene TRBV3-2) and TRBJ2-5, with TRBD2 as a possible D gene (6 bases). The germline gives CDR1 LGHDT, CDR2 YNNKEL (reference sequence). This CDR3 spans 13 amino acids. The ends were cut back, 4 bases at V and 10 bases at J, with 16 bases in the middle. CDR3 loop: CASSPGLSGDQYF. The CDR3 DNA reads as TGTGCCAGCAGCCCCGGACTATCTGGGGACCAGTACTTC.

This chain links TRBV3-1 (or the pseudogene TRBV3-2) with TRBJ1-2; D ambiguous. V was clipped by 1 base and J by 4 bases, with 10 bases between them. The CDR3 is 14 residues long. CDR1 is LGHDT, CDR2 YNNKEL, per germline (reference sequence). The CDR3 DNA reads TGTGCCAGCAGCCAAGCGGGCGCGGGCTATGGCTACACCTTC. It is translated as CASSQAGAGYGYTF.

The genes are TRBV20-1 and TRBJ1-4; no clear D. Trimming pared 3 bases from V and 8 bases from J, leaving 10 bases between. Germline V lookup: CDR1 DFQATT, CDR2 SNEGSKA (reference sequence). The CDR3 runs to 12 residues. CDR3 coding DNA: TGCAGTGCTAGTTTAGTGCGGGAAAAACTGTTTTTT. Its protein is CSASLVREKLFF.

The rearrangement uses TRBV6-5 and TRBJ1-1; D possibly corresponds to TRBD1 (5 bases). V lost 2 bases, J lost 0 bases, and 7 bases lay in between. The CDR3 sequence is 14 residues long. Germline loops: CDR1 MNHEY, CDR2 SVGAGI. DNA of the CDR3: TGTGCCAGCAGTTACGGACATATGAACACTGAAGCTTTCTTT. This sequence encodes CASSYGHMNTEAFF.

The CDR3 DNA sequence: TGTGCCAGCGAAAAAGGACTAGCGGGTCTCCAAGCCACAGATACGCAGTATTTT. Translation: CASEKGLAGLQATDTQYF. The rearrangement uses TRBV7-2 and TRBJ2-3; 11 bases map to TRBD2. Germline CDR1 SGHTA, CDR2 FQGNSA. The length of the CDR3 is 18 residues. V gave up 8 bases and J gave up 2 bases; unmatched junction bases: 15.

V usage is TRBV29-1 and J usage is TRBJ1-2; possible D gene TRBD1, 6 bases. The ends were cut back, 0 bases at V and 3 bases at J, with 17 bases in the middle. CDR1 SQVTM and CDR2 ANQGSEA come from the germline V gene. The CDR3 covers 16 residues. For the CDR3, the DNA is TGCAGCGTTGAAGATACGGTCACAGGGCTATACTATGGCTACACCTTC. Amino acids: CSVEDTVTGLYYGYTF.

The chain is built from TRBV4-3 and TRBJ2-2; the D gene is possibly TRBD2 (6 bases). There are 17 residues in the CDR3. CDR1 LGHNA and CDR2 YSLEER come from the germline V gene. V lost 1 base and J lost 4, with 16 bases in between. CDR3 amino acids: CASSQVLAMGSTGELFF. In nucleotides, the CDR3 is TGCGCCAGCAGCCAAGTTCTAGCGATGGGAAGCACCGGGGAGCTGTTTTTT.

The genes are TRBV12-2 and TRBJ1-1. TRBV12-2 is an annotated pseudogene. This CDR3 has 16 residues. CDR3 coding DNA: TGTGCAAGTCGCTTATTTTGTCACCCTATGAACACTGAAGCTTTCTTT. Its translation: CASRLFCHPMNTEAFF.

V usage is TRBV5-4 and J usage is TRBJ1-1; D not certain. Germline V lookup: CDR1 SGHNT, CDR2 YYREEE (reference sequence). The CDR3 consists of 14 residues. V shed 0 bases and J shed 1 base, with 7 bases lying between them. The CDR3 sequence: CASSLEAANTEAFF. CDR3 bases: TGTGCCAGCAGCTTGGAGGCGGCGAACACTGAAGCTTTCTTT.

The CDR3: CASSVAGTSEETQYF. CDR3 nucleotide sequence: TGTGCCAGCAGCGTAGCCGGGACTAGCGAAGAGACCCAGTACTTC. The V call is TRBV9, the J call TRBJ2-5; 10 positions agree with TRBD2. The V and J ends lost 0 bases and 3 bases, in that order; junction bases with no gene match: 2. CDR3 length: 15 amino acids. The germline gives CDR1 SGDLS, CDR2 YYNGEE.

V gene TRBV7-8 combines with J gene TRBJ2-7, with TRBD2 matching 9 bases. With 5 bases clipped from V and 2 bases from J, the junction kept 10 bases outside the gene matches. In germline, CDR1 is SGHVS, CDR2 FQNEAQ. There are 16 residues in the CDR3. DNA for the CDR3: TGTGCCAGCAGCCCTAGAACAGCGGGAGGCGCCTACGAGCAGTACGTC. Translation gives CASSPRTAGGAYEQYV.

This sequence joins TRBV29-1 and TRBJ1-2, with D possibly TRBD1 on 6 matching bases. Germline V lookup: CDR1 SQVTM, CDR2 ANQGSEA. The CDR3 is made up of 14 amino acids. Trimming took 1 base from V and 3 from J, leaving 12 bases between them. In DNA, the CDR3 is TGCAGCGTTGAAGGAGGGGACAAATACTATGGCTACACCTTC. Protein product: CSVEGGDKYYGYTF.

The V and J genes are TRBV19 and TRBJ2-3; perhaps TRBD1 as D (5 bases). V gave up 4 bases and J gave up 5 bases, with 16 bases separating them. Germline assignment: CDR1 LNHDA and CDR2 SQIVND (reference sequence). This CDR3 is built from 15 residues. CDR3 bases: TGTGCCAGTAGTAGAAAGGCAGGGTCCGGAGATACGCAGTATTTT. Its translation: CASSRKAGSGDTQYF. Based on the CDR3 plus reference TRBV19 and TRBJ2-3, the full variable domain is DGGITQSPKYLFRKEGQNVTLSCEQNLNHDAMYWYRQDPGQGLRLIYYSQIVNDFQKGDIAEGYSVSREKKESFPLTVTSAQKNPTAFYLCASSRKAGSGDTQYFGPGTRLTVL.

This chain connects TRBV19 to TRBJ2-3; the D gene is possibly TRBD2 (5 bases). CDR1 and CDR2 from the germline V gene are LNHDA and SQIVND (reference sequence). The CDR3 length is 14 residues. Between the trimmed V and J ends, which lost 3 bases and 1 base, there was a span of 8 bases. The CDR3 DNA reads TGTGCCAGTAGTATTTTGCGGGGCACAGATACGCAGTATTTT. This gives the protein CASSILRGTDTQYF.

The chain carries TRBV19 and TRBJ2-7, with 11 bases fitting TRBD2. The CDR3 runs to 16 residues. With 5 bases clipped from V and 0 bases from J, the junction kept 6 bases outside the gene matches. Germline CDR1 is LNHDA and CDR2 is SQIVND (reference sequence). CDR3 loop: CASSSQTSGTSYEQYV. CDR3 DNA: TGTGCCAGTAGTTCCCAGACTAGCGGGACCTCCTACGAGCAGTACGTC.

The chain carries TRBV11-3 and TRBJ1-1; a possible D gene is TRBD1 (5 bases). CDR1 is SGHNT and CDR2 is YENEEA in the germline V gene. V was trimmed by 5 bases and J by 4 bases, leaving 14 bases between them. The CDR3 has 14 amino acids. The DNA of the CDR3 is TGTGCCAGCAGCGTGGTCGCAGGGATCACTGAAGCTTTCTTT. Amino acids: CASSVVAGITEAFF.

This chain connects TRBV6-1 to TRBJ2-3, with 7 nucleotides matching TRBD1. Germline assignment: CDR1 MNHNS and CDR2 SASEGT. The V gene end was trimmed by 3 bases and the J gene end by 5 bases; junction bases not matched to a gene: 5. The CDR3 runs 14 residues. CDR3 loop: CASSDSQGVDTQYF. The CDR3 bases are TGTGCCAGCAGTGATTCCCAGGGGGTAGATACGCAGTATTTT.

The V gene is TRBV19, the J gene TRBJ2-3; 10 bases are shared with TRBD2. There are 16 residues in the CDR3. Per the germline V gene, CDR1 is LNHDA and CDR2 is SQIVND (reference sequence). Trimming at V came to 7 bases and at J to 2 bases, leaving 9 bases not matched to a gene. CDR3 loop: CASKDLAGVNTDTQYF. The CDR3 coding sequence is TGTGCCAGTAAAGATCTAGCGGGAGTGAACACAGATACGCAGTATTTT.